The present T cell receptor (beta chain) was sequenced within a study of cytomegalovirus exposure and HLA in healthy donors. Worth noting for this clone: Its antigen is undetermined. This sample also contains other DNA sequences that code for the same CDR3.

Both 60 Vbeta primers and 13 Jbeta primers went into the PCR. Sequenced by immunoSEQ multiplex PCR; TCRdb stores in-frame clones only, minus some. The sample yields about 220,000 clones, about 81% seen once. Study findings and constraints: The CMV antigen specificity of a few CMV-associated chains was confirmed through in vitro analysis.

This TCR derives from a man aged 35-49 years in good health and CMV-seropositive. The sequenced material came from PBMCs.

The CDR3 DNA follows: TGTGCCAGCAGTTATGGCCCAGATACGCAGTATTTT. Translating it yields CASSYGPDTQYF. V and J are TRBV6-5 and TRBJ2-3; the D is unclear. Trimming shortened V by 3 bases and J by 4 bases, and 5 bases separated the two germline ends. The CDR3 consists of 12 residues. Germline V CDR1 and CDR2: MNHEY, SVGAGI.